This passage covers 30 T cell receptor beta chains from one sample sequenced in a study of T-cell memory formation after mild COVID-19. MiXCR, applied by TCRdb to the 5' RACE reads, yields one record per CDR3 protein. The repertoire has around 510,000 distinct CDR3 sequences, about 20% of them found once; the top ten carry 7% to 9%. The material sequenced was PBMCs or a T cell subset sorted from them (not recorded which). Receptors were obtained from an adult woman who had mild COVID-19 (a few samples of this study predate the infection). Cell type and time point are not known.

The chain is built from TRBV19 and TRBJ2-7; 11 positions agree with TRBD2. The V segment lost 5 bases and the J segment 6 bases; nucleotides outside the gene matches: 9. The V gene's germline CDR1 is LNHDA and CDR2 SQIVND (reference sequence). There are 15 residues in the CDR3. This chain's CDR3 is CASSPGTSGSGEQYF. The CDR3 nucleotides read TGTGCCAGTAGTCCAGGAACTAGCGGGAGTGGCGAGCAGTACTTC.

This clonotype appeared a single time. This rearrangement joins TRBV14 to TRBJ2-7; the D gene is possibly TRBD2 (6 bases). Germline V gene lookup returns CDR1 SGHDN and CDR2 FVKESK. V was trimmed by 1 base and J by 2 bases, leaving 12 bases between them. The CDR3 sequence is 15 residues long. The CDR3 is CASSQVAAVPYEQYF. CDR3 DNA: TGTGCCAGCAGCCAAGTAGCGGCGGTACCCTACGAGCAGTACTTC.

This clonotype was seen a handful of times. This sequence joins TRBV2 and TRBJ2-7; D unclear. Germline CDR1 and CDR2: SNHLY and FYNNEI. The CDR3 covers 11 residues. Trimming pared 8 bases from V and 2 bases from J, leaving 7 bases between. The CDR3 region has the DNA TGTGCCAGCTTATTAGCCTACGAGCAGTACTTC. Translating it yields CASLLAYEQYF.

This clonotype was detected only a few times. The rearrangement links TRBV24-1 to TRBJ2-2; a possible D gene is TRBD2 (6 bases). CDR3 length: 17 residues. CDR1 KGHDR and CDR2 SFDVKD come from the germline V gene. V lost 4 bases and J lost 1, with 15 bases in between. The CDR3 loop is CATSDPWGERNTGELFF. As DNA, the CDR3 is TGTGCCACCAGTGACCCGTGGGGGGAGCGGAACACCGGGGAGCTGTTTTTT.

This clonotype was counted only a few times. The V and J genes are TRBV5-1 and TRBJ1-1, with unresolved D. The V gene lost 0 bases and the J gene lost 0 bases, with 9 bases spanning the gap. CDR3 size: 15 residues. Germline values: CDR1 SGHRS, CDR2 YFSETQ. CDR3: CASSLVGDLNTEAFF. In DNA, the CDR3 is TGCGCCAGCAGCTTGGTGGGAGATCTGAACACTGAAGCTTTCTTT.

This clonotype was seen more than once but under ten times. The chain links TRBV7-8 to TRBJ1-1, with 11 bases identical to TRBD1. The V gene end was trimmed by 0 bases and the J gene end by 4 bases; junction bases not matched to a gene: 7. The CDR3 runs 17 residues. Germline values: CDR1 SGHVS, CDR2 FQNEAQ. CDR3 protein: CASSLALWDRGTTEAFF. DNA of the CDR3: TGTGCCAGCAGCTTAGCGCTTTGGGACAGGGGGACCACTGAAGCTTTCTTT.

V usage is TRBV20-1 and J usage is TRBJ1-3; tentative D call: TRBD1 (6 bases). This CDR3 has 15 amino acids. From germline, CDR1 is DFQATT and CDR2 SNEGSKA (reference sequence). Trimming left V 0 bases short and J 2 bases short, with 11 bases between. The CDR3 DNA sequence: TGCAGTGCTAGAGATCGAAACAGGGCTGGAAACACCATATATTTT. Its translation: CSARDRNRAGNTIYF.

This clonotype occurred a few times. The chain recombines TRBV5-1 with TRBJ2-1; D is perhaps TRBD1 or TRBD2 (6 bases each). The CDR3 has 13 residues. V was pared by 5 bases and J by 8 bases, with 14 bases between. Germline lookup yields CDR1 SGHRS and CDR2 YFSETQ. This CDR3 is CASRWRGADEQFF. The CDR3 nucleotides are TGCGCCAGCAGATGGAGGGGGGCGGATGAGCAGTTCTTC. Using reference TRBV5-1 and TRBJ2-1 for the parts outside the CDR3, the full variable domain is KAGVTQTPRYLIKTRGQQVTLSCSPISGHRSVSWYQQTPGQGLQFLFEYFSETQRNKGNFPGRFSGRQFSNSRSEMNVSTLELGDSALYLCASRWRGADEQFFGPGTRLTVL.

The CDR3 DNA reads as TGTGCCAGCAGCTTACCGGGACTAGCGGGAGTCGGGGCAGATACGCAGTATTTT. Translating gives CASSLPGLAGVGADTQYF. The J gene is TRBJ2-3, the V gene TRBV7-2; 14 bases are a match to TRBD2. This CDR3 contains 18 residues. V gave up 2 bases and J gave up 4 bases; unmatched junction bases: 8. Germline lookup yields CDR1 SGHTA and CDR2 FQGNSA.

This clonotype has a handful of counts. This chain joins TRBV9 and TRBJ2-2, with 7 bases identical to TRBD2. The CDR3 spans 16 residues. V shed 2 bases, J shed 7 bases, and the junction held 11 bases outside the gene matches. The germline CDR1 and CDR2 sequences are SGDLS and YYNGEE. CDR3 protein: CASSVGLDSGGGELFF. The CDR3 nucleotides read TGTGCCAGCAGCGTTGGACTAGATTCGGGTGGCGGGGAGCTGTTTTTT. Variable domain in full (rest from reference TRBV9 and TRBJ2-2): DSGVTQTPKHLITATGQRVTLRCSPRSGDLSVYWYQQSLDQGLQFLIQYYNGEERAKGNILERFSAQQFPDLHSELNLSSLELGDSALYFCASSVGLDSGGGELFFGEGSRLTVL.

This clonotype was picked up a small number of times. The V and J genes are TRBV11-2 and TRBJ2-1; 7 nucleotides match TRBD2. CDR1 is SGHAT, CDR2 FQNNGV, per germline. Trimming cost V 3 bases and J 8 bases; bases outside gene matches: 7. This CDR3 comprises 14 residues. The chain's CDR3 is CASSFLLAQDEQFF. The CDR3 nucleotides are TGTGCCAGCAGCTTTTTACTAGCGCAAGATGAGCAGTTCTTC. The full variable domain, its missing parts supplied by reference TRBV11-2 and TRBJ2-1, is EAGVAQSPRYKIIEKRQSVAFWCNPISGHATLYWYQQILGQGPKLLIQFQNNGVVDDSQLPKDRFSAERLKGVDSTLKIQPAKLEDSAVYLCASSFLLAQDEQFFGPGTRLTVL.

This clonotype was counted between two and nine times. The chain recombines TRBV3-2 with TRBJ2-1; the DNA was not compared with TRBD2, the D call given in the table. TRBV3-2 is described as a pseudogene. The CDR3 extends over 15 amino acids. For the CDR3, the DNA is TGTGCCAGCAGTCCTAGCGGGAGAGAAAAGAATGAGCAGTTCTTC. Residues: CASSPSGREKNEQFF.

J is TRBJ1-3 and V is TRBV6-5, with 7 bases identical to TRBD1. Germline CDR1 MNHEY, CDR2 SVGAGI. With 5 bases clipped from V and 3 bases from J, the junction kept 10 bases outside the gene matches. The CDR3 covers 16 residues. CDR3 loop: CASSTTTGSHGNTIYF. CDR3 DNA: TGTGCCAGCAGTACGACGACAGGGTCGCATGGAAACACCATATATTTT.

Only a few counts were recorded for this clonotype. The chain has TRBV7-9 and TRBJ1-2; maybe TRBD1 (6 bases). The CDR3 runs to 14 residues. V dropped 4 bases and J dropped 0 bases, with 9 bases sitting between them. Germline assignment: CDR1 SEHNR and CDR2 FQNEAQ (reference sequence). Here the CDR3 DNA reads TGTGCCAGCAGCTCCTGGACAGCTAACTATGGCTACACCTTC. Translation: CASSSWTANYGYTF.

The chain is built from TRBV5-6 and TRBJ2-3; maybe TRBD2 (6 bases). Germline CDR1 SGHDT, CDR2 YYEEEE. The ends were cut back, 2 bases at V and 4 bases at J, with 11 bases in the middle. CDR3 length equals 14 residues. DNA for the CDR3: TGTGCCAGCAGCTTCGCTACGGGGGCAGATACGCAGTATTTT. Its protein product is CASSFATGADTQYF.

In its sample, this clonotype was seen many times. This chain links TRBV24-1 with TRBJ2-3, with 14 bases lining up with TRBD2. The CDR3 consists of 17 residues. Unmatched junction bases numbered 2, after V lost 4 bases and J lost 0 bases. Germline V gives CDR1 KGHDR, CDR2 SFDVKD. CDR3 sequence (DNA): TGTGCCACCAGTGAACGGACTAGCGGGAGGAGCACAGATACGCAGTATTTT. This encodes CATSERTSGRSTDTQYF.

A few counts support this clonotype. CDR3 nucleotides: TGTGCCAGCAGCCCAAGGACAGTTCCAGACGAGCAGTACTTC. Amino acid sequence: CASSPRTVPDEQYF. J is TRBJ2-7 and V is TRBV9, with D possibly TRBD1 on 6 matching bases. V lost 4 bases to trimming and J lost 5 bases, with 16 bases between them. This CDR3 spans 14 amino acids. From germline, CDR1 is SGDLS and CDR2 YYNGEE.

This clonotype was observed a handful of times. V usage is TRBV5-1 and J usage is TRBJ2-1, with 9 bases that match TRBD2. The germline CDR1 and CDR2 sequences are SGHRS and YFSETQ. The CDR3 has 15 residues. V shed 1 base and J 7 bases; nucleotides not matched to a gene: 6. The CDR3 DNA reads TGCGCCAGCAGCTTGAATGCGGGGGGGCCAAATGAGCAGTTCTTC. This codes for CASSLNAGGPNEQFF.

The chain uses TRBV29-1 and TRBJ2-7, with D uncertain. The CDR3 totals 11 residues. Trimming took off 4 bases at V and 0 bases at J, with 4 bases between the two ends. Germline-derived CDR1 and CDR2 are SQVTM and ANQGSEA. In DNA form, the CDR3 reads TGCAGCGTTGGGCACTCCTACGAGCAGTACTTC. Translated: CSVGHSYEQYF.

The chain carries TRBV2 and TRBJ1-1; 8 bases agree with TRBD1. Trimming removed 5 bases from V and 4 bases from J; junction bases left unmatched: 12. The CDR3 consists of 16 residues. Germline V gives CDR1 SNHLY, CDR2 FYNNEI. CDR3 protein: CASSQAPTGVGTEAFF. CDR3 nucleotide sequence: TGTGCCAGCAGTCAGGCTCCGACAGGGGTAGGCACTGAAGCTTTCTTT.

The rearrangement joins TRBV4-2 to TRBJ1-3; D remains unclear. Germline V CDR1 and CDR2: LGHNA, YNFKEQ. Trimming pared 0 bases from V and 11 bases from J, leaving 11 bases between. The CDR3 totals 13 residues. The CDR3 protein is CASSQDRGIPIYF. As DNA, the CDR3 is TGTGCCAGCAGCCAAGATCGTGGCATTCCCATATATTTT.

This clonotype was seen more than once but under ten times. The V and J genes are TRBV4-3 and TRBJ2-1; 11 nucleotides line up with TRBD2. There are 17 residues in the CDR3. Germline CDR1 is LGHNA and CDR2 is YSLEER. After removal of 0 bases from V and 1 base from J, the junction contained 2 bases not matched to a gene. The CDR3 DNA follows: TGCGCCAGCAGCCAAGACTTAGCGGGAGGGTCCTACAATGAGCAGTTCTTC. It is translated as CASSQDLAGGSYNEQFF.

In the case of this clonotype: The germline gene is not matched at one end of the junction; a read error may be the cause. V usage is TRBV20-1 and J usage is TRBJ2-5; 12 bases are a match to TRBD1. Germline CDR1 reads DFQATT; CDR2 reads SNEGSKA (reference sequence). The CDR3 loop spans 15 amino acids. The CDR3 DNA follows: TGCAGTGCGAGAGCCGGGACAGGGGGCTTGGAGACCCAGTACTTC. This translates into CSARAGTGGLETQYF.

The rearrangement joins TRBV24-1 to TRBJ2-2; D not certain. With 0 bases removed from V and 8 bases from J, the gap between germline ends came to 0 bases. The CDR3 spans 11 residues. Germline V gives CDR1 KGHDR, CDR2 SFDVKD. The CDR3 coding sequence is TGTGCCACCAGTGATTTGGGGGAGCTGTTTTTT. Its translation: CATSDLGELFF.

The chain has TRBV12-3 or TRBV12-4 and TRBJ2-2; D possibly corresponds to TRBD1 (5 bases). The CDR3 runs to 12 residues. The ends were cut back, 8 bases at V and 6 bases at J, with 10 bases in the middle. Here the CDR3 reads CASARVAGELFF. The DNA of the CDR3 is TGTGCCAGCGCCAGGGTCGCCGGGGAGCTGTTTTTT.

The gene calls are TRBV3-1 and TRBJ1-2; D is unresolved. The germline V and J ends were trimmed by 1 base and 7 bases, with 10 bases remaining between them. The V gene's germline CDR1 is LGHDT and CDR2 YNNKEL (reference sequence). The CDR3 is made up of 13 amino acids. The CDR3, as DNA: TGTGCCAGCAGCCAAGGGGGTGGAAGTGGCTACACCTTC. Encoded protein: CASSQGGGSGYTF.

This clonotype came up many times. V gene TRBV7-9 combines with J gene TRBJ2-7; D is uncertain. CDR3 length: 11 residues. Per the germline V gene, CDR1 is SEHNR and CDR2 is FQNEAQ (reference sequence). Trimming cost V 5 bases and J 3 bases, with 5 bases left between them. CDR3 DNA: TGTGCCAGCAGCACGGACTACGAGCAGTACTTC. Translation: CASSTDYEQYF.

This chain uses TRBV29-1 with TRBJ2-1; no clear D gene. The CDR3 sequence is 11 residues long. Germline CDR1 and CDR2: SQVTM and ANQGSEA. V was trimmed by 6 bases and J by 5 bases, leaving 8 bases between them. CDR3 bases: TGCAGCGTGATGGGAAACAATGAGCAGTTCTTC. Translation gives CSVMGNNEQFF.

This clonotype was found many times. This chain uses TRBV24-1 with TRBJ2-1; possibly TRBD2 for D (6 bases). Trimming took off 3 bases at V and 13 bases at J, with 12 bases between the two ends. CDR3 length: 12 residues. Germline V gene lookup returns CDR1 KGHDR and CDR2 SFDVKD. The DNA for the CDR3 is TGTGCCACCAGTGATACCCGGGAGAGACAGTTCTTC. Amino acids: CATSDTRERQFF.

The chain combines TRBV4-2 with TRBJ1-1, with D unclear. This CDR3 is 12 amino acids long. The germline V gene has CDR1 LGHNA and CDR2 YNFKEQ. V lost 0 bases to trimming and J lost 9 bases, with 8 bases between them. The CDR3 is CASSQDWQKAFF. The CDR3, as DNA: TGTGCCAGCAGCCAAGACTGGCAGAAAGCTTTCTTT.